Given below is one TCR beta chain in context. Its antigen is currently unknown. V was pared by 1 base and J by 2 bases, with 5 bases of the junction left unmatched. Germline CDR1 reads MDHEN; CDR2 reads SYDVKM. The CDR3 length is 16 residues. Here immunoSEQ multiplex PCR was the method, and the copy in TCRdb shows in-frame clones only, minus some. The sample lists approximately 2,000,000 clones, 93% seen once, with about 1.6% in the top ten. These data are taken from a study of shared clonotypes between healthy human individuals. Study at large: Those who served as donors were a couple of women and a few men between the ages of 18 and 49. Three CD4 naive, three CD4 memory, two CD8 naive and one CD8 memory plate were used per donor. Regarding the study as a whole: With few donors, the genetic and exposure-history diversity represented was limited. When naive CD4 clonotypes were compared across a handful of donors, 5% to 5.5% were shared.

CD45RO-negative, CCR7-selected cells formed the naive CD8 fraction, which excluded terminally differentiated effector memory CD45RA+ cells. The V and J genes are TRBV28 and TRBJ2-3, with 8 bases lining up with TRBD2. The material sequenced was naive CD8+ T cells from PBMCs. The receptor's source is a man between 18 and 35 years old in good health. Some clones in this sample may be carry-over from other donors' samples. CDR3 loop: CASSLSTGGNTDTQYF. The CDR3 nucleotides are TGTGCCAGCAGTTTATCCACGGGAGGGAACACAGATACGCAGTATTTT. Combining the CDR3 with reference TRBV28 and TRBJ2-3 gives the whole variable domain DVKVTQSSRYLVKRTGEKVFLECVQDMDHENMFWYRQDPGLGLRLIYFSYDVKMKEKGDIPEGYSVSREKKERFSLILESASTNQTSMYLCASSLSTGGNTDTQYFGPGTRLTVL.